This entry lists 18 T cell receptor beta chains sequenced from one sample in a study of shared clonotypes between healthy human individuals. This table comes from immunoSEQ multiplex PCR, and its TCRdb copy is limited to in-frame clones, with some not included. The table lists around 2,000,000 clones, about 95% of them singletons. As defined, naive CD8 cells were CD45RO-negative and positively selected for CCR7, with terminally differentiated effector memory CD45RA+ cells excluded. Input material: naive CD8+ T cells sorted from blood. Every receptor here comes from a man between 18 and 29 years old in good health.

Remarks on this clone: Other DNA sequences from this sample encode an identical CDR3 as well. The chain uses TRBV10-3 and TRBJ2-3; D is perhaps TRBD2 (5 bases). Trimming removed 4 bases from V and 6 bases from J, with 5 bases in between. Germline V lookup: CDR1 ENHRY, CDR2 SYGVKD. CDR3 size: 11 residues. DNA of the CDR3: TGTGCCATCAGTGGAGGGGATACGCAGTATTTT. Translation gives CAISGGDTQYF.

In the case of this clone: This sample includes further DNA sequences coding for the same CDR3. The chain joins TRBV5-1 to TRBJ2-7; D call uncertain. The germline V gene has CDR1 SGHRS and CDR2 YFSETQ. V was cut by 0 bases and J by 0 bases, with 10 bases left in between. The CDR3 sequence is 15 residues long. CDR3 in DNA: TGCGCCAGCAGCTTGGAGGGTGGGATCTCCTACGAGCAGTACTTC. Translated: CASSLEGGISYEQYF.

The chain carries TRBV4-1 and TRBJ2-2, with 7 bases that match TRBD2. Germline assignment: CDR1 MGHRA and CDR2 YSYEKL. This CDR3 region has 16 residues. With V trimmed by 0 bases and J by 0 bases, 1 base remained unmatched. The CDR3 nucleotides are TGCGCCAGCAGCCAAGAGGCGGGGGCGAACACCGGGGAGCTGTTTTTT. It specifies CASSQEAGANTGELFF.

The chain uses TRBV29-1 and TRBJ2-7; D is perhaps TRBD2 (6 bases). The V and J ends lost 6 bases and 5 bases respectively, with 14 bases between them. Germline CDR1 is SQVTM and CDR2 is ANQGSEA. The CDR3 has 12 amino acids. CDR3 coding DNA: TGCAGCGTCATTGGGAGGAAGCACGAGCAGTACTTC. Translating it yields CSVIGRKHEQYF.

This clone was seen more than once but under ten times. The rearrangement uses TRBV19 and TRBJ2-1; D is unclear. Trimming took 1 base from V and 6 from J, leaving 7 bases between them. Germline V gene sequence: CDR1 LNHDA, CDR2 SQIVND (reference sequence). CDR3 length: 13 residues. The CDR3 nucleotides are TGTGCCAGTAGTATAGTGACGGCCAATGAGCAGTTCTTC. Translation gives CASSIVTANEQFF.

V and J are TRBV5-1 and TRBJ2-7; D may be TRBD1 (6 bases). Germline values: CDR1 SGHRS, CDR2 YFSETQ. V was trimmed by 7 bases and J by 0 bases, leaving 8 bases between them. CDR3 length: 12 residues. CDR3 sequence: CASWTDSYEQYF. The CDR3 DNA follows: TGCGCCAGCTGGACAGACTCCTACGAGCAGTACTTC.

V usage is TRBV4-1 and J usage is TRBJ1-1; weak D call: TRBD1 (5 bases). Trimming pared 3 bases from V and 5 bases from J, leaving 13 bases between. CDR1 and CDR2 from the germline V gene are MGHRA and YSYEKL. This CDR3 is built from 14 residues. For the CDR3, the DNA is TGCGCCAGCAGCCAGTTCGTGGGGCAGACTGAAGCTTTCTTT. It encodes CASSQFVGQTEAFF.

This clone showed up just a few times. The chain couples TRBV7-9 to TRBJ1-2; D is unclear. Germline CDR1 is SEHNR and CDR2 is FQNEAQ (reference sequence). V dropped 2 bases and J dropped 4 bases, with 14 bases sitting between them. This CDR3 is built from 15 residues. DNA for the CDR3: TGTGCCAGCAGCTTATCAGTCGACCCCGCCTATGGCTACACCTTC. The encoded protein is CASSLSVDPAYGYTF.

Concerning this clone itself: This CDR3 is also generated by other DNA sequences in the sample. The chain links TRBV5-1 to TRBJ2-7; D unclear. This CDR3 is 13 amino acids long. Germline CDR1 SGHRS, CDR2 YFSETQ. Trimming took off 4 bases at V and 2 bases at J, with 10 bases between the two ends. CDR3 nucleotides: TGCGCCAGCAGCCTCGACCGAGCCTACGAGCAGTACTTC. This sequence encodes CASSLDRAYEQYF.

CDR3 sequence: CAISSANTGELFF. CDR3 DNA: TGTGCCATCAGTTCGGCGAACACCGGGGAGCTGTTTTTT. The chain employs TRBV10-3 and TRBJ2-2; no clear D. Trimming stripped 5 bases from V and 0 bases from J, with 4 bases between. Looked up from germline, CDR1 is ENHRY and CDR2 is SYGVKD. This CDR3 spans 13 amino acids.

The chain employs TRBV19 and TRBJ2-7; possibly TRBD1 or TRBD2 for D (5 bases each). The V and J ends lost 6 bases and 1 base respectively, with 16 bases between them. This CDR3 spans 15 amino acids. In germline, CDR1 is LNHDA, CDR2 SQIVND (reference sequence). This CDR3 reads CASSPNRGRSYEQYF. Written as DNA, the CDR3 is TGTGCCAGTAGCCCGAATAGGGGACGGTCCTACGAGCAGTACTTC.

The CDR3 region is CASEVGTGAYEQYF. In DNA form, the CDR3 reads TGCGCCAGCGAAGTTGGGACAGGAGCCTACGAGCAGTACTTC. The chain uses TRBV5-1 and TRBJ2-7; TRBD1 matches at 8 bases. The CDR3 loop spans 14 amino acids. Looked up from germline, CDR1 is SGHRS and CDR2 is YFSETQ. J was trimmed by 2 bases and V by 7 bases; bases with no gene match: 8.

The chain joins TRBV14 to TRBJ2-7, with 9 positions matching TRBD1. From germline, CDR1 is SGHDN and CDR2 FVKESK. V lost 5 bases, J lost 2 bases, and 4 bases stayed unmatched. This CDR3 contains 14 residues. CDR3 region: CASSFGQGTYEQYF. The CDR3 nucleotides are TGTGCCAGCAGCTTCGGACAGGGGACCTACGAGCAGTACTTC.

The chain has TRBV9 and TRBJ1-2; D is undetermined. Trimming left V 0 bases short and J 0 bases short, with 21 bases between. Germline loops: CDR1 SGDLS, CDR2 YYNGEE. The CDR3 sequence is 19 residues long. This chain's CDR3 is CASSVGPLDGPASNYGYTF. The DNA of the CDR3 is TGTGCCAGCAGCGTAGGCCCCTTGGATGGACCAGCCTCTAACTATGGCTACACCTTC.

The chain recombines TRBV7-6 with TRBJ1-5; D is uncertain. The V gene lost 5 bases and the J gene lost 9 bases, with 14 bases spanning the gap. This CDR3 has 13 amino acids. CDR1 and CDR2 (germline): SGHVS, FNYEAQ. The CDR3 DNA is TGTGCCAGCAGCGAAGGTCCGGGTTGGCCCCAGCATTTT. It is translated as CASSEGPGWPQHF. Full variable domain (remainder filled in from reference TRBV7-6 and TRBJ1-5): GAGVSQSPRYKVTKRGQDVALRCDPISGHVSLYWYRQALGQGPEFLTYFNYEAQQDKSGLPNDRFSAERPEGSISTLTIQRTEQRDSAMYRCASSEGPGWPQHFGDGTRLSIL.

The chain's CDR3 is CASSLSTGGEVEQYF. CDR3 sequence (DNA): TGTGCCAGCAGCTTAAGTACTGGGGGAGAGGTCGAGCAGTACTTC. The chain has TRBV7-9 and TRBJ2-7, with D perhaps given as TRBD1 or TRBD2 (5 bases each). V gave up 2 bases and J gave up 6 bases, with 17 bases separating them. The CDR3 totals 15 residues. CDR1 SEHNR and CDR2 FQNEAQ come from the germline V gene (reference sequence).

The sample holds a few counts of this clone. The chain has TRBV6-5 and TRBJ2-7, with D possibly TRBD2 on 5 matching bases. Trimming removed 2 bases at V and 3 bases at J, with 8 bases between. Germline V gene data show CDR1 as MNHEY and CDR2 as SVGAGI. The CDR3 consists of 13 residues. The CDR3, as DNA: TGTGCCAGCAGTTACGAGGGAAACTACGAGCAGTACTTC. Its protein is CASSYEGNYEQYF.

The chain employs TRBV14 and TRBJ2-7; D tentatively fits TRBD1 or TRBD2 (5 bases each). The ends were cut back, 0 bases at V and 6 bases at J, with 18 bases in the middle. The V gene's germline CDR1 is SGHDN and CDR2 FVKESK. This CDR3 comprises 16 residues. The DNA for the CDR3 is TGTGCCAGCAGCCAAGACCCCTGGCGCCCGGGGCTCGAGCAGTACTTC. Translating it yields CASSQDPWRPGLEQYF.